A single sample gave rise to the 11 T cell receptor beta chains below, sequenced in a study of a mutant IDH1 vaccine in newly diagnosed glioma. TCRdb keeps only in-frame clones here, not all; method: immunoSEQ multiplex PCR. There are tens of thousands of clones in the sample; roughly 82% occur only once, and approximately 20% lies in the top ten. The time point was: baseline, week 1 (first vaccination visit). The sample's treatment: pre-vaccination baseline after standard-of-care therapy. This sample comprised PBMCs, obtained from a glioma patient treated with radiotherapy, temozolomide or both. The receptors originated from a man aged 25 to 40 with glioma.

V and J are TRBV19 and TRBJ1-2; D is uncertain. CDR3 length: 15 residues. Germline CDR1 LNHDA, CDR2 SQIVND (reference sequence). V lost 8 bases to trimming and J lost 2 bases, with 18 bases between them. The CDR3 sequence is CASGTTTTPNYGYTF. CDR3 nucleotide sequence: TGTGCCAGTGGAACAACAACAACCCCCAACTATGGCTACACCTTC.

The rearrangement links TRBV6-1 to TRBJ1-1; D possibly corresponds to TRBD1 (6 bases). Germline CDR1 reads MNHNS; CDR2 reads SASEGT. Trimming removed 5 bases at V and 5 bases at J, with 15 bases between. This CDR3 has 14 amino acids. The CDR3 sequence: CASSPRGGATEAFF. CDR3 sequence (DNA): TGTGCCAGCAGTCCCCGGGGGGGGGCAACTGAAGCTTTCTTT.

In its sample, this clone was seen once. The chain links TRBV7-9 to TRBJ2-7, with 9 bases identical to TRBD2. V gave up 3 bases and J gave up 1 base; unmatched junction bases: 1. This CDR3 is built from 14 residues. Germline V gene data show CDR1 as SEHNR and CDR2 as FQNEAQ (reference sequence). The CDR3 protein is CASSFLAGSYEQYF. CDR3 in DNA: TGTGCCAGCAGCTTCCTAGCGGGGTCCTACGAGCAGTACTTC.

The chain uses TRBV7-2 and TRBJ2-7; D gene uncertain. The V gene lost 0 bases and the J gene lost 8 bases, with 8 bases spanning the gap. This CDR3 is 12 amino acids long. CDR1 and CDR2 from the germline V gene are SGHTA and FQGNSA. CDR3 protein: CASSLALGQQYF. CDR3 nucleotides: TGTGCCAGCAGCTTAGCGCTTGGGCAGCAGTACTTC.

The chain couples TRBV5-4 to TRBJ2-7; no reliable D call. CDR3 size: 10 residues. Per germline, CDR1 SGHNT and CDR2 YYREEE (reference sequence). Trimming cost V 2 bases and J 3 bases, with 0 bases left between them. Here the CDR3 DNA reads TGTGCCAGCAGCTTCTACGAGCAGTACTTC. Translation gives CASSFYEQYF.

This chain joins TRBV19 and TRBJ2-7, with 7 positions matching TRBD1. CDR1 and CDR2 (germline): LNHDA, SQIVND (reference sequence). The CDR3 sequence is 14 residues long. V lost 7 bases and J lost 3; bases outside the gene matches: 9. The CDR3 loop is CASNPGQRNYEQYF. The CDR3 DNA follows: TGTGCCAGTAACCCGGGACAGCGAAACTACGAGCAGTACTTC.

In this sample, this clone turned up a few times. The chain has TRBV6-1 and TRBJ1-5; D perhaps matches TRBD1 (5 bases). V was pared by 11 bases and J by 4 bases, with 15 bases between. This CDR3 is built from 13 residues. Per the germline V gene, CDR1 is MNHNS and CDR2 is SASEGT. CDR3 protein: CAGGDSLNQPQHF. CDR3 DNA sequence: TGTGCCGGGGGAGACAGCTTGAATCAGCCCCAGCATTTT.

This clone was seen more than once but under ten times. V gene TRBV4-2 combines with J gene TRBJ2-3; D gene unclear. The germline V gene encodes CDR1 LGHNA and CDR2 YNFKEQ. The V end was cut by 1 base, the J end by 0 bases, with 11 bases between. This CDR3 contains 16 residues. The CDR3 is CASSQVVGPSTDTQYF. CDR3 in DNA: TGTGCCAGCAGCCAAGTCGTCGGCCCCAGCACAGATACGCAGTATTTT.

This chain joins TRBV5-1 and TRBJ2-7, with D tentatively TRBD1 (6 bases). Germline CDR1 reads SGHRS; CDR2 reads YFSETQ. The germline V and J ends were trimmed by 4 bases and 1 base, with 6 bases remaining between them. CDR3 length equals 12 residues. This CDR3 reads CASSQGSYEQYF. In DNA, the CDR3 is TGCGCCAGCAGCCAGGGGTCCTACGAGCAGTACTTC.

The chain links TRBV15 to TRBJ2-2, with D maybe TRBD1 (6 bases). V was trimmed by 0 bases and J by 5 bases, leaving 13 bases between them. CDR1 is LNHNV and CDR2 is YYDKDF in the germline V gene (reference sequence). The CDR3 length is 16 residues. CDR3 bases: TGTGCCACCAGCAGAGATCTGGGGGCCAGGACCGGGGAGCTGTTTTTT. It yields the protein CATSRDLGARTGELFF.

The V gene is TRBV5-6, the J gene TRBJ1-2; 8 positions match TRBD1. Germline CDR1 and CDR2: SGHDT and YYEEEE. Trimming took 0 bases from V and 6 from J; bases not matched to a gene: 7. There are 15 residues in the CDR3. The CDR3 region has the DNA TGTGCCAGCAGCTTGGCCCAGGGGGCGAATCATGGCTACACCTTC. As protein: CASSLAQGANHGYTF.